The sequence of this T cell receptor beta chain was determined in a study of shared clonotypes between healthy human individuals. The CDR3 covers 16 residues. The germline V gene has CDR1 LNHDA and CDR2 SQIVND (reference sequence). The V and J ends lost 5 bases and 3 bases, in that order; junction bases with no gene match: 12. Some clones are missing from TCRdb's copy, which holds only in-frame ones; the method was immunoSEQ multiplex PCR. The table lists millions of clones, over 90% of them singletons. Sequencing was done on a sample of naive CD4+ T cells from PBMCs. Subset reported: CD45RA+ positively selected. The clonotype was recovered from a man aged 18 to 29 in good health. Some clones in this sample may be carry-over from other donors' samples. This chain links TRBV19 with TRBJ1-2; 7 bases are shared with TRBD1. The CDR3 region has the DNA TGTGCCAGTAGTGGTACGACAGGGAAAGCGTACTATGGCTACACCTTC. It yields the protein CASSGTTGKAYYGYTF.